Sequencing of this TCR beta chain was carried out in a study of CD8 T cells in ankylosing spondylitis. Study-level findings and limits: Relatively rare in peripheral blood, disease-linked clones were also CD8+. There was a TCR beta motif, made of several highly homologous variants, that appeared characteristic of ankylosing spondylitis blood. Enrichment of disease-linked clones was reportedly significant in matched ankylosing spondylitis synovial fluid.

The length of the CDR3 is 17 residues. V was pared by 2 bases and J by 5 bases, with 21 bases between. This clonotype has just a few counts. Its antigen remains unknown. It was by quantitative 5'-RACE with molecular barcodes that TCR beta libraries were made. Each CDR3 protein gets one entry after TCRdb re-called the 5' RACE reads with MiXCR. The sample carries about 500,000 distinct CDR3 sequences, approximately 5% recorded once. This TCR was recovered from a male donor with ankylosing spondylitis. Sequenced: blood, either unsorted or a sorted T cell fraction (not recorded which). The rearrangement uses TRBV12-3 or TRBV12-4 and TRBJ2-5; D not certain. The CDR3 loop is CASSLTLAGRLEETQYF. The CDR3 DNA sequence: TGTGCCAGCAGTTTAACTCTGGCCGGACGTTTAGAGGAGACCCAGTACTTC.